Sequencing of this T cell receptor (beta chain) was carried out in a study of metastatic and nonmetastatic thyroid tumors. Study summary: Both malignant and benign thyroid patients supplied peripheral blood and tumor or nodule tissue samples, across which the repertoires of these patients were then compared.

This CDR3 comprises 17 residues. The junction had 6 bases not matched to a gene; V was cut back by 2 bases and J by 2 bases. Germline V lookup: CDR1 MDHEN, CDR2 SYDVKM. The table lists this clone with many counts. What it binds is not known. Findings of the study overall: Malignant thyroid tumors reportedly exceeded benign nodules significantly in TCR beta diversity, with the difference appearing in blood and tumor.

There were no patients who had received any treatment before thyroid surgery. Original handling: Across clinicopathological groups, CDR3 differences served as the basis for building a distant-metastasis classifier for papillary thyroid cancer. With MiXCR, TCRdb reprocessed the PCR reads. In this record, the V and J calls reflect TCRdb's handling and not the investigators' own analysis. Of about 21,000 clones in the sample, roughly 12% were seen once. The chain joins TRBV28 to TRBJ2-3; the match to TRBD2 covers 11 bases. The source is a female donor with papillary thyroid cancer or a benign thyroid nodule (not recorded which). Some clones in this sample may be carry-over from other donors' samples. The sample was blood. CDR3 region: CASSLLGTSGSTDTQYF. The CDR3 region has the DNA TGTGCCAGCAGTTTACTTGGGACTAGCGGATCCACAGATACGCAGTATTTT.